These 23 T cell receptor beta chains were all obtained from the same sample, sequenced in a study of T cell responses to AZD1222 COVID-19 vaccine. The method was immunoSEQ multiplex PCR; TCRdb's version includes in-frame clones alone and lacks a portion of them. The data contain 120,000 or so clones, 84% of them singletons. The source was peripheral blood, collected 28 days after the second AZD1222 dose. The receptors here all came from an adult who received the AZD1222 COVID-19 vaccine.

This clone was seen only a few times. The rearrangement links TRBV11-2 to TRBJ1-2; 10 bases agree with TRBD1. This CDR3 has 16 residues. CDR1 is SGHAT, CDR2 FQNNGV, per germline. V was pared by 4 bases and J by 1 base, with 6 bases of the junction left unmatched. CDR3 sequence reads: CASSSVRDRGNYGYTF. CDR3 bases: TGTGCCAGCAGCTCGGTCCGGGACAGGGGTAACTATGGCTACACCTTC.

The chain carries TRBV7-2 and TRBJ2-1; D unclear. The germline V and J ends were trimmed by 0 bases and 7 bases, with 10 bases remaining between them. Germline V lookup: CDR1 SGHTA, CDR2 FQGNSA. There are 14 residues in the CDR3. The CDR3 region has the DNA TGTGCCAGCAGCTTAGCTACCCTTGGGAATGAGCAGTTCTTC. Its protein is CASSLATLGNEQFF.

The J gene is TRBJ1-6, the V gene TRBV27; D may be TRBD1 (5 bases). The CDR3 is made up of 11 amino acids. With 6 bases removed from V and 18 bases from J, the gap between germline ends came to 15 bases. In germline, CDR1 is MNHEY, CDR2 SMNVEV (reference sequence). The CDR3: CASSRADPTHF. CDR3 in DNA: TGTGCCAGCAGCAGGGCCGATCCAACCCACTTT.

This clone was seen a few times. V gene TRBV5-5 combines with J gene TRBJ1-3; no reliable D call. CDR1 is SGHKS, CDR2 YYEKEE, per germline (reference sequence). Deletions cut 3 bases from V and 1 base from J, with 5 bases between. CDR3 length: 13 amino acids. CDR3 bases: TGTGCCAGCAGCTGGAATTCTGGAAACACCATATATTTT. Its translation is CASSWNSGNTIYF.

This clone appeared once. V is TRBV19 and J is TRBJ1-2; 9 bases map to TRBD1. The CDR3 spans 16 residues. Germline trimming cut 8 bases from V and 4 bases from J; bases unmatched to any gene: 14. The V gene's germline CDR1 is LNHDA and CDR2 SQIVND (reference sequence). CDR3 bases: TGTGCCAGTCGAGGACCAACGGACAGGGGTTTCTATGGCTACACCTTC. Translated, it gives CASRGPTDRGFYGYTF.

The chain employs TRBV5-6 and TRBJ2-6; D not resolved. This CDR3 region has 12 residues. The V gene lost 5 bases and the J gene lost 2 bases, with 2 bases spanning the gap. Germline V gene lookup returns CDR1 SGHDT and CDR2 YYEEEE. The CDR3 DNA sequence: TGTGCCAGCAGAGCTGGGGCCAACGTCCTGACTTTC. Protein: CASRAGANVLTF.

This clone has a handful of counts. The rearrangement uses TRBV7-5 and TRBJ1-4. TRBV7-5 represents a pseudogene. This CDR3 is 14 amino acids long. The CDR3 region is CARSQGRRGEKLFF. In DNA, the CDR3 is TGTGCCAGAAGCCAGGGACGGCGGGGTGAAAAACTGTTTTTT.

This chain joins TRBV5-1 and TRBJ2-7, with 8 bases identical to TRBD1. The CDR3 consists of 15 residues. J lost 3 bases, V lost 0 bases, and 5 bases had no gene match. Germline CDR1 is SGHRS and CDR2 is YFSETQ. DNA for the CDR3: TGCGCCAGCAGCTTGGGACAGGGGAAAGGCTACGAGCAGTACTTC. This translates into CASSLGQGKGYEQYF.

The chain recombines TRBV11-2 with TRBJ1-4; no definite D call. Germline V CDR1 and CDR2: SGHAT, FQNNGV. With 2 bases removed from V and 8 bases from J, the gap between germline ends came to 12 bases. This CDR3 region has 14 residues. As DNA, the CDR3 is TGTGCCAGCAGCTTACGGGGATCGGAGGAAAAACTGTTTTTT. It specifies CASSLRGSEEKLFF.

This chain connects TRBV24-1 to TRBJ2-7; D is unresolved. V lost 6 bases and J 2 bases, leaving 10 bases between the germline ends. The length of the CDR3 is 13 residues. CDR1 and CDR2 from the germline V gene are KGHDR and SFDVKD. CDR3 coding DNA: TGTGCCACCAGTAAGCCCGCCGCCTACGAGCAGTACTTC. Amino acid sequence: CATSKPAAYEQYF.

This clone was observed a handful of times. The CDR3 here is CASSPSSVGSSGANVLTF. CDR3 sequence (DNA): TGTGCCAGCAGCCCGTCGTCGGTGGGCAGCTCTGGGGCCAACGTCCTGACTTTC. This chain connects TRBV7-6 to TRBJ2-6; no definite D call. The length of the CDR3 is 18 residues. CDR1 is SGHVS, CDR2 FNYEAQ, per germline. V was pared by 5 bases and J by 0 bases, with 17 bases between.

The gene calls are TRBV14 and TRBJ2-1; weak D call: TRBD2 (5 bases). CDR3 length equals 17 residues. Germline-derived CDR1 and CDR2 are SGHDN and FVKESK. The V end was cut by 3 bases, the J end by 1 base, with 16 bases between. The CDR3 here is CASSHTRLALSYNEQFF. As DNA, the CDR3 is TGTGCCAGCAGCCATACCAGGCTAGCCCTTTCCTACAATGAGCAGTTCTTC.

The genes are TRBV28 and TRBJ2-4; 10 nucleotides line up with TRBD2. CDR1 is MDHEN and CDR2 is SYDVKM in the germline V gene. Trimming took 5 bases from V and 6 from J; bases not matched to a gene: 4. The CDR3 contains 14 residues. This CDR3 reads CASSLKRGGNIQYF. The CDR3 coding sequence is TGTGCCAGCAGTCTCAAGCGGGGGGGAAACATTCAGTACTTC. Based on the CDR3 plus reference TRBV28 and TRBJ2-4, the full variable domain is DVKVTQSSRYLVKRTGEKVFLECVQDMDHENMFWYRQDPGLGLRLIYFSYDVKMKEKGDIPEGYSVSREKKERFSLILESASTNQTSMYLCASSLKRGGNIQYFGAGTRLSVL.

The rearrangement links TRBV30 to TRBJ1-3; D ambiguous. CDR1 GTSNPN and CDR2 SVGIG come from the germline V gene (reference sequence). V lost 5 bases to trimming and J lost 0 bases, with 11 bases between them. The CDR3 has 14 residues. The CDR3 sequence: CAWVPGFSGNTIYF. In nucleotides, the CDR3 is TGTGCCTGGGTACCGGGGTTCTCTGGAAACACCATATATTTT. Full variable domain (rest looked up from reference TRBV30 and TRBJ1-3): SQTIHQWPATLVQPVGSPLSLECTVEGTSNPNLYWYRQAAGRGLQLLFYSVGIGQISSEVPQNLSASRPQDRQFILSSKKLLLSDSGFYLCAWVPGFSGNTIYFGEGSWLTVV.

This rearrangement joins TRBV3-1 (or the pseudogene TRBV3-2) to TRBJ2-7; 10 bases are shared with TRBD1. There are 15 residues in the CDR3. CDR1 is LGHDT and CDR2 is YNNKEL in the germline V gene (reference sequence). The V gene end was trimmed by 0 bases and the J gene end by 2 bases; junction bases not matched to a gene: 1. CDR3 DNA sequence: TGTGCCAGCAGCCAAGAGGGACAGGGGCCCTACGAGCAGTACTTC. Its translation is CASSQEGQGPYEQYF.

CDR3 nucleotide sequence: TGTGCCAGCAGCCAAACCCAGTGGGCTAATGAAAAACTGTTTTTT. It yields the protein CASSQTQWANEKLFF. The chain links TRBV7-8 to TRBJ1-4; D ambiguous. Germline values: CDR1 SGHVS, CDR2 FQNEAQ. Trimming left V 5 bases short and J 3 bases short, with 13 bases between. This CDR3 comprises 15 residues.

The chain combines TRBV30 with TRBJ1-2; 9 nucleotides align to TRBD1. The CDR3 is 12 residues long. Germline CDR1 GTSNPN, CDR2 SVGIG (reference sequence). V shed 1 base, J shed 8 bases, and the junction held 2 bases outside the gene matches. The CDR3 region is CAWSGDRDGYTF. DNA of the CDR3: TGTGCCTGGAGTGGGGACAGGGACGGCTACACCTTC.

This rearrangement joins TRBV11-1 to TRBJ2-5; unclear D gene. The CDR3 extends over 13 amino acids. Trimming took 3 bases from V and 1 from J, leaving 6 bases between them. Germline V lookup: CDR1 SGHAT, CDR2 FQDESV (reference sequence). In DNA, the CDR3 is TGTGCCAGCAGCTTTGGTCCCCAAGAGACCCAGTACTTC. Protein: CASSFGPQETQYF.

This chain joins TRBV6-1 and TRBJ1-2; D remains ambiguous. V was shortened by 1 base and J by 8 bases, with 5 bases between the two germline ends. The V gene's germline CDR1 is MNHNS and CDR2 SASEGT. The CDR3 spans 11 residues. This CDR3 reads CASSEGYGYTF. DNA of the CDR3: TGTGCCAGCAGTGAAGGGTACGGCTACACCTTC.

The chain carries TRBV10-3 and TRBJ2-3; D is undetermined. Trimming removed 7 bases at V and 2 bases at J, with 7 bases between. This CDR3 contains 12 residues. Per germline, CDR1 ENHRY and CDR2 SYGVKD. DNA for the CDR3: TGTGCCATCAAAACATCCACAGATACGCAGTATTTT. Translating gives CAIKTSTDTQYF.

This clone was observed a handful of times. V and J are TRBV7-6 and TRBJ2-7; TRBD1 matches at 7 bases. Germline values: CDR1 SGHVS, CDR2 FNYEAQ. Trimming cost V 0 bases and J 6 bases; bases outside gene matches: 11. The CDR3 sequence is 16 residues long. The CDR3 sequence is CASSLASGQGVSEQYF. The CDR3, as DNA: TGTGCCAGCAGCTTAGCGTCGGGGCAGGGGGTGAGCGAGCAGTACTTC.

The chain uses TRBV18 and TRBJ1-3; D might be TRBD1 (6 bases). Germline CDR1 is KGHSH and CDR2 is LQKENI. This CDR3 spans 15 amino acids. V dropped 5 bases and J dropped 2 bases, with 13 bases sitting between them. The chain's CDR3 is CASSAQGVAGNTIYF. Written as DNA, the CDR3 is TGTGCCAGCTCAGCACAGGGCGTTGCTGGAAACACCATATATTTT. Full variable domain (remainder filled in from reference TRBV18 and TRBJ1-3): NAGVMQNPRHLVRRRGQEARLRCSPMKGHSHVYWYRQLPEEGLKFMVYLQKENIIDESGMPKERFSAEFPKEGPSILRIQQVVRGDSAAYFCASSAQGVAGNTIYFGEGSWLTVV.

The rearrangement joins TRBV23-1 to TRBJ1-2; no clear D. TRBV23-1 is placed among ORFs of uncertain function. This CDR3 contains 14 residues. Trimming pared 3 bases from V and 0 bases from J, leaving 8 bases between. The CDR3 loop is CASSQSEPNYGYTF. The CDR3 nucleotides read TGCGCCAGCAGTCAGAGTGAGCCTAACTATGGCTACACCTTC.